The 12 T cell receptor beta chains given below trace back to one sample, sequenced in a study of blood T cells in healthy people across ages. A sample-barcoded 5' primer and a J-beta primer mix were used in a second PCR of about 6 to 12 cycles. TCRdb fed the 5' RACE reads into MiXCR, producing one record per CDR3 protein. The top ten hold roughly 19% of the sample, which has about 730,000 distinct CDR3 sequences, roughly 41% seen once. Sequenced: blood. The source is a woman aged 55-70 years in good health.

This clonotype was seen a handful of times. V is TRBV6-6 and J is TRBJ2-5; D is perhaps TRBD1 (6 bases). The tail of the sequence fits TRBJ2-7 better, so the J call may be wrong. This CDR3 region has 11 residues. CDR1 is MNHNY, CDR2 SVGAGI, per germline (reference sequence). The CDR3 is CASQGFNEQYF. The CDR3 DNA is TGTGCCAGCCAGGGGTTCAACGAGCAGTACTTC.

Points on this clonotype: This clone may be a read error of a much larger clone one base away. The chain links TRBV20-1 to TRBJ2-3; 10 bases align to TRBD2. The CDR3 has 15 amino acids. Per the germline V gene, CDR1 is DFQATT and CDR2 is SNEGSKA (reference sequence). As DNA, the CDR3 is TGCAGTGCTAGAGGACTAGCGGGCCGCACAGATACGGAGTATTTT. Translated, it gives CSARGLAGRTDTEYF.

This clonotype was recorded a few times. The chain is built from TRBV3-1 and TRBJ2-4, with 11 bases aligning to TRBD2. With the DNA end fitting TRBJ2-5 better, the J assignment may be wrong. The V gene's germline CDR1 is LGHDT and CDR2 YNNKEL (reference sequence). CDR3 length equals 15 residues. The chain's CDR3 is CASSLSGGAVETQYF. The CDR3 DNA sequence: TGTGCCAGCAGCCTTAGCGGGGGGGCCGTAGAGACCCAGTACTTC.

This clonotype has a handful of counts. The rearrangement uses TRBV30 and TRBJ2-5; D uncertain. CDR1 and CDR2 (germline): GTSNPN, SVGIG (reference sequence). V was cut by 0 bases and J by 1 base, with 18 bases left in between. The CDR3 consists of 17 residues. In DNA form, the CDR3 reads TGTGCCTGGAGTGTGCCCCCCGAGAAGGGTGCCCAAGAGACCCAGTACTTC. Protein product: CAWSVPPEKGAQETQYF.

The sample holds many counts of this clonotype. V is TRBV5-1 and J is TRBJ2-4; 9 nucleotides align to TRBD2. Germline V gene sequence: CDR1 SGHRS, CDR2 YFSETQ. With 4 bases clipped from V and 1 base from J, the junction kept 6 bases outside the gene matches. This CDR3 is built from 16 residues. CDR3 region: CASSRTSVRAKNIQYF. The CDR3, as DNA: TGCGCCAGCAGCCGGACTAGCGTACGGGCCAAAAACATTCAGTACTTC.

V gene TRBV29-1 combines with J gene TRBJ2-5; 13 bases match TRBD2. The CDR3 spans 14 residues. The germline V gene has CDR1 SQVTM and CDR2 ANQGSEA. The ends lost 8 bases at V and 4 bases at J; junction bases unmatched: 7. The CDR3 DNA reads as TGCAGCCTTGGGGGACTAGCGGGACGAGAGACCCAGTACTTC. This encodes CSLGGLAGRETQYF.

V is TRBV6-5 and J is TRBJ2-3; 8 bases align to TRBD1. The CDR3 loop spans 16 amino acids. From germline, CDR1 is MNHEY and CDR2 SVGAGI. V was pared by 6 bases and J by 1 base, with 9 bases of the junction left unmatched. For the CDR3, the DNA is TGTGCCAGCAGCCACGAAGGACAGGGCGGCACAGATACGCAGTATTTT. Its translation: CASSHEGQGGTDTQYF.

The chain employs TRBV12-3 or TRBV12-4 and TRBJ2-5; D possibly matches TRBD1 or TRBD2 (5 bases each). With 8 bases removed from V and 5 bases from J, the gap between germline ends came to 12 bases. This CDR3 is built from 12 residues. DNA of the CDR3: TGTGCCAGCGGAAATTGGGGGGAGACCCAGTACTTC. Its translation: CASGNWGETQYF.

The gene calls are TRBV6-2 or TRBV6-3 and TRBJ2-5; D remains ambiguous. This CDR3 has 14 residues. V was cut by 2 bases and J by 0 bases, with 7 bases left in between. Germline values: CDR1 MNHEY, CDR2 SVGEGT. As DNA, the CDR3 is TGTGCCAGCAGTTACCTGGGGTACCAAGAGACCCAGTACTTC. This encodes CASSYLGYQETQYF.

The chain is built from TRBV7-2 and TRBJ2-3; 10 positions match TRBD2. This CDR3 has 16 residues. V lost 1 base and J lost 5; bases outside the gene matches: 6. Germline CDR1 is SGHTA and CDR2 is FQGNSA. The CDR3 DNA reads TGTGCCAGCAGCTTAGTTCTAGCGGGAGCTGAAGATACGCAGTATTTT. Translating it yields CASSLVLAGAEDTQYF.

The J gene is TRBJ2-7, the V gene TRBV29-1; 7 bases fit TRBD2. V shed 2 bases and J 3 bases; nucleotides not matched to a gene: 4. Germline V gene sequence: CDR1 SQVTM, CDR2 ANQGSEA. This CDR3 spans 13 amino acids. In DNA, the CDR3 is TGCAGCGTTGAATATACGGGAGGCTACGAGCAGTACTTC. Protein: CSVEYTGGYEQYF.

In its sample, this clonotype was seen a few times. A far larger clone lies a single base away; this is likely a read error. CDR3 sequence: CASSLGPCEQYF. In nucleotides, the CDR3 is TGTGCCAGCAGCTTAGGGCCCTGCGAGCAGTACTTC. The chain uses TRBV7-2 and TRBJ2-4; D unresolved. TRBJ2-7 explains the end of the DNA better; the J call may be wrong. The CDR3 loop spans 12 amino acids. Germline V CDR1 and CDR2: SGHTA, FQGNSA.